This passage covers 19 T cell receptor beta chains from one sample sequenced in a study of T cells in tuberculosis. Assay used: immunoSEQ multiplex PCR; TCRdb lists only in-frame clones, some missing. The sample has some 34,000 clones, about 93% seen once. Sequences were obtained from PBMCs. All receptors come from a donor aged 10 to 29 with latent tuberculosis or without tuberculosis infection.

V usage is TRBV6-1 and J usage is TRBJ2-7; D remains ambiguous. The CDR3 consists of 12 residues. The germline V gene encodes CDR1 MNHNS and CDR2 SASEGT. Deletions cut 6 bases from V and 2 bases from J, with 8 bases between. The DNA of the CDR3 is TGTGCCAGCAGGGTGAGGACCTACGAGCAGTACTTC. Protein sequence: CASRVRTYEQYF.

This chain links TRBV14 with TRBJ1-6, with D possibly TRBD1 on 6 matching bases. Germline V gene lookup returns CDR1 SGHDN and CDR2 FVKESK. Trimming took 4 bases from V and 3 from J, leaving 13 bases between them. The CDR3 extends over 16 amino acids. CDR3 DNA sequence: TGTGCCAGCAGCCGACTGGACAGTCTCTATAATTCACCCCTCCACTTT. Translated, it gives CASSRLDSLYNSPLHF.

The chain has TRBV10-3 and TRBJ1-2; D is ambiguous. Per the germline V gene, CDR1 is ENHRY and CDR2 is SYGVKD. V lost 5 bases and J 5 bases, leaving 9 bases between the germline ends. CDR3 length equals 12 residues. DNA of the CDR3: TGTGCCATCAGTACCGGGAATTATGGCTACACCTTC. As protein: CAISTGNYGYTF.

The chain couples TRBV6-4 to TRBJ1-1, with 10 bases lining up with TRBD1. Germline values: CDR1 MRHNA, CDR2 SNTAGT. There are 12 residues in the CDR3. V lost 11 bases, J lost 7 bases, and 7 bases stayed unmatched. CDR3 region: CAPMGQGIEAFF. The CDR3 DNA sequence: TGTGCCCCTATGGGACAGGGGATTGAAGCTTTCTTT.

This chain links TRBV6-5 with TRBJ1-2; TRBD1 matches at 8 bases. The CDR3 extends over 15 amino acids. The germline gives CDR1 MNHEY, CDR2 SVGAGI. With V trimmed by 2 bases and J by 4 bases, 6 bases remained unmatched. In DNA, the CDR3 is TGTGCCAGCAGTTACGGGACAGGACGGGGCTATGGCTACACCTTC. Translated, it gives CASSYGTGRGYGYTF.

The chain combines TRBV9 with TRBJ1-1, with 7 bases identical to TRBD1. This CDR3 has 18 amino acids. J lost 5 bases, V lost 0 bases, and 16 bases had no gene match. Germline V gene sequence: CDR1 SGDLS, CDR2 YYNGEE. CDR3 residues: CASSVAFLDRVRGTEAFF. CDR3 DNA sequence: TGTGCCAGCAGCGTAGCATTCCTCGACAGGGTTAGGGGGACTGAAGCTTTCTTT. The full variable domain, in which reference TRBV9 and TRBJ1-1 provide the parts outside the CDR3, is DSGVTQTPKHLITATGQRVTLRCSPRSGDLSVYWYQQSLDQGLQFLIQYYNGEERAKGNILERFSAQQFPDLHSELNLSSLELGDSALYFCASSVAFLDRVRGTEAFFGQGTRLTVV.

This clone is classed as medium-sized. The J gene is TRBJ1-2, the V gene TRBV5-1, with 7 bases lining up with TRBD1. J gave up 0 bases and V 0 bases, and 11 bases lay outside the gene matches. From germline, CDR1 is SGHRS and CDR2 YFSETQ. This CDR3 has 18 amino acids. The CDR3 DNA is TGCGCCAGCAGCTTGGCCGGACAGGCCTCCCGAGCTAACTATGGCTACACCTTC. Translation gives CASSLAGQASRANYGYTF.

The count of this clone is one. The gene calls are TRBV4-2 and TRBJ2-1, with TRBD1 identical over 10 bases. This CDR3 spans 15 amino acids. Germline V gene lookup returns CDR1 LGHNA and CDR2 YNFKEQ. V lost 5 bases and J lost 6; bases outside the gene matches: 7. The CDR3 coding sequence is TGTGCCAGCAGCAATCGGACAGGGGGTCGCAATGAGCAGTTCTTC. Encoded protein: CASSNRTGGRNEQFF.

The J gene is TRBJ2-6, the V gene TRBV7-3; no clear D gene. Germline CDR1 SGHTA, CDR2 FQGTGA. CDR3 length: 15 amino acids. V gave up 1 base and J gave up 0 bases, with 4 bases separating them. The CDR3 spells CASSLISSGANVLTF. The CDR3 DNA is TGTGCCAGCAGCTTAATCTCCTCTGGGGCCAACGTCCTGACTTTC.

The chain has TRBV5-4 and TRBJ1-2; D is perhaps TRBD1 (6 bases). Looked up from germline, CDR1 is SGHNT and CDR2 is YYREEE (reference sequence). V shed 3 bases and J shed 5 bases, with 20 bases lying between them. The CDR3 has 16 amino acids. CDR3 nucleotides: TGTGCCAGCAGCTCCCGATCAACACACAGGGTTTATGGCTACACCTTC. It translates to CASSSRSTHRVYGYTF.

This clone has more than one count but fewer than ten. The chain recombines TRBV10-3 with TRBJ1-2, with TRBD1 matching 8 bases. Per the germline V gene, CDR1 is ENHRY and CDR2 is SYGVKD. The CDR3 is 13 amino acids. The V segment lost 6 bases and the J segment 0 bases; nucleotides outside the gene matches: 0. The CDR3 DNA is TGTGCCATCAGACAGGGGGCTAACTATGGCTACACCTTC. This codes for CAIRQGANYGYTF.

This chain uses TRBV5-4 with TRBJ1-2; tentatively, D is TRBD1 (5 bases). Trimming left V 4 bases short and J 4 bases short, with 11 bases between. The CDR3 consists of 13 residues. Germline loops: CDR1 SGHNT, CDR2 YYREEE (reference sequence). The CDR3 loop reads CASSPGEIYGYTF. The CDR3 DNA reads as TGTGCCAGCAGCCCGGGGGAGATCTATGGCTACACCTTC.

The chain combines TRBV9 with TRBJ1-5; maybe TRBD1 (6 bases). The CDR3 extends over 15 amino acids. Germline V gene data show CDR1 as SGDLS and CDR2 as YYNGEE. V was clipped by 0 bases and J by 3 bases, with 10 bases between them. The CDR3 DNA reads TGTGCCAGCAGCGTAGGCGGACAGTACAATCAGCCCCAGCATTTT. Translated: CASSVGGQYNQPQHF. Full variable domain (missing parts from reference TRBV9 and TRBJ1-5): DSGVTQTPKHLITATGQRVTLRCSPRSGDLSVYWYQQSLDQGLQFLIQYYNGEERAKGNILERFSAQQFPDLHSELNLSSLELGDSALYFCASSVGGQYNQPQHFGDGTRLSIL.

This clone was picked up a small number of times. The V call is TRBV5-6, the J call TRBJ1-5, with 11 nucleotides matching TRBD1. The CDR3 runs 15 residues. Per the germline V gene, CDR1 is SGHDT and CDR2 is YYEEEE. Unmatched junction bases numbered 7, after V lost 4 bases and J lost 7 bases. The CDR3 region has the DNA TGTGCCAGCAGCGCGGGACAGGGGGGTGTACAGCCCCAGCATTTT. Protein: CASSAGQGGVQPQHF.

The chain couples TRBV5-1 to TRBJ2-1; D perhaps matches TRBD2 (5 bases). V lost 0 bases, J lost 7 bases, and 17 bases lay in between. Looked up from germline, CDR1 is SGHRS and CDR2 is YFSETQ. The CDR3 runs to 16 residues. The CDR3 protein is CASSLVDGVVSNEQFF. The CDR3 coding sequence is TGCGCCAGCAGCTTGGTTGACGGGGTAGTTAGTAATGAGCAGTTCTTC.

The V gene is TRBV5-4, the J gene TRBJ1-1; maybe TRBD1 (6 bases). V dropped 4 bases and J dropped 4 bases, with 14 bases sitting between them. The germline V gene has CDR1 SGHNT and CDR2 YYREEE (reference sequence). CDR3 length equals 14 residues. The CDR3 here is CASSTVQGSTEAFF. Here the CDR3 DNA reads TGTGCCAGCAGCACCGTGCAGGGGAGCACTGAAGCTTTCTTT.

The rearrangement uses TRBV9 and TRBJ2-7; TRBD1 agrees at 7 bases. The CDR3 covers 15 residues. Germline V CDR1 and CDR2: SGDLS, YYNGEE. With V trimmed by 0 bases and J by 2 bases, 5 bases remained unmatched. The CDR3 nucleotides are TGTGCCAGCAGCGTAGATGAGGGGGCAACCTACGAGCAGTACTTC. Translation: CASSVDEGATYEQYF.

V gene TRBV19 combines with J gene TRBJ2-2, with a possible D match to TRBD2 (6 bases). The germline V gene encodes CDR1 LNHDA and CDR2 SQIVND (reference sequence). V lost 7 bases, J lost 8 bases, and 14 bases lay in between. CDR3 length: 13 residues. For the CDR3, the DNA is TGTGCCAGTATAGGTGGAGGGGAAGGGGAGCTGTTTTTT. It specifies CASIGGGEGELFF.

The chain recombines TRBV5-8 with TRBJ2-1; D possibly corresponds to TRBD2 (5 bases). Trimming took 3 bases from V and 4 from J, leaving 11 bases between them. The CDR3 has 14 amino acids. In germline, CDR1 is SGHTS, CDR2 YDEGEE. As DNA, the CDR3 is TGTGCCAGCAGCTACTACCGGGGTTACAATGAGCAGTTCTTC. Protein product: CASSYYRGYNEQFF.